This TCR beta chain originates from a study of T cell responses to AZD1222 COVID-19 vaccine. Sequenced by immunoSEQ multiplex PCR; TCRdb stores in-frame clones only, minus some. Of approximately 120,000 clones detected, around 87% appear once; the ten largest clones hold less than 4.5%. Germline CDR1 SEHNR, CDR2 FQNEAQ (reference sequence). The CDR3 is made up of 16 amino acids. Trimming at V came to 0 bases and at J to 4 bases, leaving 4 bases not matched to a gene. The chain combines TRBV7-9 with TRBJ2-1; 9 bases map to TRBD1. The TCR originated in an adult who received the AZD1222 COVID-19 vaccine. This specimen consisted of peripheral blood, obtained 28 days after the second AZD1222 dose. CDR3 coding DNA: TGTGCCAGCAGCTTAGCCGGGACAGGGAGATACAATGAGCAGTTCTTC. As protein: CASSLAGTGRYNEQFF.